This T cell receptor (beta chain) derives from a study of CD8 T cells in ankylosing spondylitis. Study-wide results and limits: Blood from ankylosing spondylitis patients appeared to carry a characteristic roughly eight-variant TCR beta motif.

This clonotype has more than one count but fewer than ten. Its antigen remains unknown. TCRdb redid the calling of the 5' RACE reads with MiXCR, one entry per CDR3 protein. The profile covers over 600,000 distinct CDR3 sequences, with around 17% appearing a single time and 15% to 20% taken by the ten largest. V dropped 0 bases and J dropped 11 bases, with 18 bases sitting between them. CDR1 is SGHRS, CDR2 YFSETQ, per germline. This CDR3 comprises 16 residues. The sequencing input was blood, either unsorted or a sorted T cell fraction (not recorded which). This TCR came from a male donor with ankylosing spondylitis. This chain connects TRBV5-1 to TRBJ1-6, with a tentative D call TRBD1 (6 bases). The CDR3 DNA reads TGCGCCAGCAGCTTGGAGGTTGGGCAGGGGACGACACCCCTCCACTTT. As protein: CASSLEVGQGTTPLHF.